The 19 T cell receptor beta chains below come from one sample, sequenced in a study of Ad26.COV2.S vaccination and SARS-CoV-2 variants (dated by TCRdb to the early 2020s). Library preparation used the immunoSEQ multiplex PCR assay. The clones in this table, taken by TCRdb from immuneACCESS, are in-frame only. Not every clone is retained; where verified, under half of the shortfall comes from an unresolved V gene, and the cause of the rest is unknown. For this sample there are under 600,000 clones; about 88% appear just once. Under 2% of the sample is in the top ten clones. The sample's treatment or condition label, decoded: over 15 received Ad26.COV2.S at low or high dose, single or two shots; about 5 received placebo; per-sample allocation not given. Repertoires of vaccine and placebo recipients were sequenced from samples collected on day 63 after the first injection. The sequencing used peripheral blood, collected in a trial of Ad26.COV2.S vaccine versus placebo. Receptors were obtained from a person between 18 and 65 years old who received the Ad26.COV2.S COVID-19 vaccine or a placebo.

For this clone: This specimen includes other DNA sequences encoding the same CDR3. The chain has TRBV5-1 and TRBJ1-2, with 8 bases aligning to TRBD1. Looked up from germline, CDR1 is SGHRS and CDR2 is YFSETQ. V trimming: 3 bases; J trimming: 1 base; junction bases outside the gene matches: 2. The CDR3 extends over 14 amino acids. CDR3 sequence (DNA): TGCGCCAGCAGCTCCGGACAGGGTAACTATGGCTACACCTTC. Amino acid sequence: CASSSGQGNYGYTF.

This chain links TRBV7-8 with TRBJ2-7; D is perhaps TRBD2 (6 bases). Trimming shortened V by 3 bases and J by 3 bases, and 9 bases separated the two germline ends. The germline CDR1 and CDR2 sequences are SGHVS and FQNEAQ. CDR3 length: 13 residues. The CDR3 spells CASSLGRGYEQYF. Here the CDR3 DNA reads TGTGCCAGCAGCTTGGGGCGGGGCTACGAGCAGTACTTC.

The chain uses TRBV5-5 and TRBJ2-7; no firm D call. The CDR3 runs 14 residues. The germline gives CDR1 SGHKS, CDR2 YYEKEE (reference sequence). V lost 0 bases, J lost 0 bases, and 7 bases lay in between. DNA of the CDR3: TGTGCCAGCAGCTTGGCTGGGAACTCCTACGAGCAGTACTTC. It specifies CASSLAGNSYEQYF.

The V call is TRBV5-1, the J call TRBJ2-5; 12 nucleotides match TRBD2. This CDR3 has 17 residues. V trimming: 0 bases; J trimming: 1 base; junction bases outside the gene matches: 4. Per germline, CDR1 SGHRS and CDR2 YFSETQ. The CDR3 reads CASSLALAGGLQETQYF. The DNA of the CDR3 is TGCGCCAGCAGCTTGGCACTAGCGGGGGGACTCCAAGAGACCCAGTACTTC.

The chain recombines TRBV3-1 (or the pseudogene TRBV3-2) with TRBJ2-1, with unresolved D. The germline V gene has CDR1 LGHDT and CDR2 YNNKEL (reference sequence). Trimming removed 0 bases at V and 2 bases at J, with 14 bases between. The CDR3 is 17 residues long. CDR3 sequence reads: CASSQDLPSTAYNEQFF. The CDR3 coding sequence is TGTGCCAGCAGCCAAGATCTCCCCAGTACAGCCTACAATGAGCAGTTCTTC.

CDR3 sequence (DNA): TGCGCCAGCAGCCAAGTACTCTTAAATCAGCCCCAGCATTTT. It translates to CASSQVLLNQPQHF. This chain joins TRBV4-1 and TRBJ1-5; D unclear. Trimming took off 1 base at V and 4 bases at J, with 8 bases between the two ends. The germline V gene encodes CDR1 MGHRA and CDR2 YSYEKL. This CDR3 contains 14 residues.

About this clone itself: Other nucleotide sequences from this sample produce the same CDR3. In DNA form, the CDR3 reads TGTGCCAGCAGTTACAACACCGGGGAGCTGTTTTTT. It is translated as CASSYNTGELFF. J is TRBJ2-2 and V is TRBV6-2 or TRBV6-3; D ambiguous. Deletions cut 2 bases from V and 2 bases from J, with 0 bases between. Germline CDR1 and CDR2: MNHEY and SVGEGT. This CDR3 region has 12 residues.

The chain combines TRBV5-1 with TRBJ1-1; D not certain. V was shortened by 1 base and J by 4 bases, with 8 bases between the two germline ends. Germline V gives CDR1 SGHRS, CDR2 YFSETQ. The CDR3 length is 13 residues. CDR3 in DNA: TGCGCCAGCAGCTTGACGGGATCCACTGAAGCTTTCTTT. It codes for CASSLTGSTEAFF.

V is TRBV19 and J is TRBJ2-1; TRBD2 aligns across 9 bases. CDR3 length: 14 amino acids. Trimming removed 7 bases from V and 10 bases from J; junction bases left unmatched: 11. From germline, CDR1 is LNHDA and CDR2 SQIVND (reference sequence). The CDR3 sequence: CASKQGSGRDEQFF. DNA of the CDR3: TGTGCCAGTAAACAGGGTAGCGGGAGAGACGAGCAGTTCTTC.

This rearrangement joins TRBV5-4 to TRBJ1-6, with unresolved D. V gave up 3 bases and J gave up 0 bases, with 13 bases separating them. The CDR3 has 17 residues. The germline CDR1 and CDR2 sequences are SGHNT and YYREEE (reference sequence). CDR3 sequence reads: CASSSTKTSSYNSPLHF. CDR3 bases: TGTGCCAGCAGCTCAACTAAGACAAGCTCCTATAATTCACCCCTCCACTTT.

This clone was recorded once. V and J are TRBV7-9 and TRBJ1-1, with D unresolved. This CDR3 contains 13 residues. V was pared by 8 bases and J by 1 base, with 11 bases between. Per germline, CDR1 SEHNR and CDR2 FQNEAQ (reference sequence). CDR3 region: CASLMPGNTEAFF. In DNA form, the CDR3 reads TGTGCCAGCCTAATGCCGGGGAACACTGAAGCTTTCTTT.

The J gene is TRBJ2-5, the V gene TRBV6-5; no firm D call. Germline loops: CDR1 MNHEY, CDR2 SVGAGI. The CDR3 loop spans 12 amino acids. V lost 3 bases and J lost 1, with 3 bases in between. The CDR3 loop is CASSYVQETQYF. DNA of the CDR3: TGTGCCAGCAGTTATGTCCAAGAGACCCAGTACTTC.

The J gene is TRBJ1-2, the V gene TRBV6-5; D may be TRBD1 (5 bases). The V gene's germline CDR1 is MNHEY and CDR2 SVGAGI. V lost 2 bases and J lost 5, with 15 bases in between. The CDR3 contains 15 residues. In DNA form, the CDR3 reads TGTGCCAGCAGTTACGGGCAGCTCAAGGGGTATGGCTACACCTTC. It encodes CASSYGQLKGYGYTF.

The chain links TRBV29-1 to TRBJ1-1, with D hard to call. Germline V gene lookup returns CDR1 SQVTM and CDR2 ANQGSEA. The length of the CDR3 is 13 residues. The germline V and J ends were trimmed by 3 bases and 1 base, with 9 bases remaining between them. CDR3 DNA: TGCAGCGTTGATTCCAGAGAGAACACTGAAGCTTTCTTT. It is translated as CSVDSRENTEAFF.

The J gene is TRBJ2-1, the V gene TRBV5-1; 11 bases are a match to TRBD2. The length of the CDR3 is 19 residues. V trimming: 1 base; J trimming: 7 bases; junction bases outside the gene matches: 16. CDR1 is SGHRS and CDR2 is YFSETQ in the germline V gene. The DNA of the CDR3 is TGCGCCAGCAGCTTGTCGGGACGGCAGACTAGCGGGGTGGGGAATGAGCAGTTCTTC. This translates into CASSLSGRQTSGVGNEQFF.

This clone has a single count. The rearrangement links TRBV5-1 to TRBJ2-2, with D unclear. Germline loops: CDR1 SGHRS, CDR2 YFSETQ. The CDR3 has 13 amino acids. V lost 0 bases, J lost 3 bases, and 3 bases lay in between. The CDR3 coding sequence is TGCGCCAGCAGCTTGGTGGACACCGGGGAGCTGTTTTTT. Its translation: CASSLVDTGELFF.

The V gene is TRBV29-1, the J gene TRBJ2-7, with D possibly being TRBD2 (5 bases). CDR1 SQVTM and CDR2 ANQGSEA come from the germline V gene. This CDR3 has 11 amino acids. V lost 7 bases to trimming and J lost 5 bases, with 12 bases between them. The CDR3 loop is CSASGWNEQYF. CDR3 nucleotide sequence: TGCAGCGCGAGCGGCTGGAACGAGCAGTACTTC.

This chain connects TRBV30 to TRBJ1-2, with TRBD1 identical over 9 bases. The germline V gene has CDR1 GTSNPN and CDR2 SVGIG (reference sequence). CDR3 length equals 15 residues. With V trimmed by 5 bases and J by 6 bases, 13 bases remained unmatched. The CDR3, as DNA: TGTGCCTGGGCCGTAGGACAGGGGCTTCTTCATGGCTACACCTTC. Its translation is CAWAVGQGLLHGYTF.

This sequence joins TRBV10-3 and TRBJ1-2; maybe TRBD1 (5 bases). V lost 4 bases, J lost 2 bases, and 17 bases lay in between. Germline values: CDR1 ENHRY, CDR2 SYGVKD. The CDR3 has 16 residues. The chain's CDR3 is CAISGRLGGDNYGYTF. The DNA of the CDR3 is TGTGCCATCAGTGGGCGACTTGGGGGGGACAACTATGGCTACACCTTC.